The rows below give T cell receptor beta chains drawn from one sample of a study of STAT3 mutations in large granular lymphocyte leukemia. Generated by immunoSEQ multiplex PCR, the TCRdb table keeps only in-frame clones and is missing some. The repertoire has several thousand clones, around 92% of them found once; the top ten carry over 35%. The sequencing sample was made of peripheral blood mononuclear cells. Receptor source: a man between 50 and 59 years old with T-cell large granular lymphocyte leukemia. Some clones in this sample may be carry-over from other donors' samples. The conserved cysteine and the conserved F or W are not part of the CDR3 here. D genes are given only for firm matches.

V: TRBV29-1; D: TRBD1; J: TRBJ2-1; CDR3: SVPTGGGFYNEQF
V: TRBV19; D: -; J: TRBJ1-1; CDR3: ASSPRWTEAF
V: TRBV5-1; D: -; J: TRBJ2-6; CDR3: ASRPWAGANVLT
V: TRBV4-1; D: -; J: TRBJ1-5; CDR3: ASSRPEISNQPQH
V: TRBV19; D: -; J: TRBJ2-2; CDR3: ASNGGPASGELF
V: TRBV14; D: -; J: TRBJ1-1; CDR3: ASSQDRGLSEAF
V: TRBV5-6; D: TRBD2; J: TRBJ2-3; CDR3: ASSWGLVVAGMDTQY
V: TRBV5-1; D: -; J: TRBJ2-3; CDR3: ASFRSSAPDTQY
V: TRBV7-9; D: -; J: TRBJ2-2; CDR3: ASSLSTGELF
V: TRBV18; D: TRBD1; J: TRBJ1-2; CDR3: ASSDRDRASLRRGYT
V: TRBV5-1; D: -; J: TRBJ2-5; CDR3: ASSLRETQY
V: TRBV5-4; D: -; J: TRBJ2-1; CDR3: ASRGQGRLLSYNEQF
V: TRBV27; D: TRBD1; J: TRBJ1-3; CDR3: ASSLSFRGQGTGNTIY
V: TRBV9; D: -; J: TRBJ1-2; CDR3: ASSVGPLHGYT
V: TRBV19; D: -; J: TRBJ1-5; CDR3: ASSIAIYSNQPQH
V: TRBV9; D: -; J: TRBJ2-7; CDR3: ASSVEGAYEQY
V: TRBV6-5; D: -; J: TRBJ2-7; CDR3: ASSYSGLNEQY
V: TRBV9; D: -; J: TRBJ1-1; CDR3: ASSLGSGESGTEAF
V: TRBV10-2; D: TRBD2; J: TRBJ2-7; CDR3: ASRAGLAGAYEQY
V: TRBV2; D: -; J: TRBJ1-6; CDR3: ASSEERPNSPLH
V: TRBV25-1; D: -; J: TRBJ1-6; CDR3: ASMHGGPYNSPLH
V: TRBV6-4; D: -; J: TRBJ2-5; CDR3: ASSVGAQETQY
V: TRBV11-2; D: -; J: TRBJ2-2; CDR3: ASSFSSGYTGELF
V: TRBV10-2; D: -; J: TRBJ2-1; CDR3: ASSEDRGYNEQF
V: TRBV27; D: -; J: TRBJ2-6; CDR3: ASSPLGGANVLT
V: TRBV14; D: -; J: TRBJ2-7; CDR3: ASSPTSAGEQY
V: TRBV5-1; D: -; J: TRBJ2-2; CDR3: ASSLDAAGNTGELF
V: TRBV4-1; D: TRBD2; J: TRBJ2-7; CDR3: ASSQGGGTSREQY
V: TRBV7-3; D: -; J: TRBJ2-3; CDR3: ASSLRGQLGGHPTDTQY
V: TRBV9; D: -; J: TRBJ2-3; CDR3: ASSVAAGQRPDTQY
V: TRBV5-4; D: -; J: TRBJ2-2; CDR3: ASSSVDTGELF
V: TRBV4-2; D: -; J: TRBJ2-1; CDR3: ASSLSGDNEQF
V: TRBV10-1; D: -; J: TRBJ2-1; CDR3: ARAEQF
V: TRBV27; D: -; J: TRBJ1-2; CDR3: ASSSLGGARHYGYT
V: TRBV10-3; D: TRBD1; J: TRBJ2-7; CDR3: AIFQDRVNEQY
V: TRBV6-6; D: -; J: TRBJ1-1; CDR3: ASSSTENTEAF
V: TRBV7-9; D: TRBD2; J: TRBJ2-7; CDR3: ASSRNPAGTRQYEQY
V: TRBV4-3; D: -; J: TRBJ2-7; CDR3: ASSQDGNGRGSYEQY
V: TRBV27; D: -; J: TRBJ2-7; CDR3: ASSSLGQFYEQY
V: TRBV19; D: -; J: TRBJ2-1; CDR3: ASSPRDSLIGQF
V: TRBV2; D: -; J: TRBJ2-7; CDR3: ASSESRGSPYEQY
V: TRBV5-8; D: TRBD1; J: TRBJ1-6; CDR3: ASSLIPGQGGSPLH
V: TRBV11-2; D: -; J: TRBJ1-1; CDR3: ASSLEPGVRAEAF
V: TRBV7-9; D: -; J: TRBJ2-7; CDR3: ASTSLGYEQY
V: TRBV5-1; D: TRBD1; J: TRBJ2-4; CDR3: ASSLQGGAENIQY
V: TRBV19; D: -; J: TRBJ2-6; CDR3: ASSIIYSGANVLT
V: TRBV30; D: -; J: TRBJ1-1; CDR3: AWSAGTALRTEAF
V: TRBV4-3; D: -; J: TRBJ1-1; CDR3: ASSQGIDARMNTEAF
V: TRBV5-6; D: -; J: TRBJ1-2; CDR3: ASSLGTTNYGYT